This TCR beta chain is from a study of T-cell memory formation after mild COVID-19. cDNA libraries for TCR alpha and TCR beta, carrying sample barcodes and UMIs, came from 5'RACE with constant-segment primers. TCRdb reprocessed the 5' RACE reads via MiXCR and lists one record per CDR3 protein. The sample records about 290,000 distinct CDR3 sequences, about a sixth being singletons. Notes on the study in general: CD4/CD8 balance held among clones contracting day 15 to 85, and later expanders leaned CD4+. Those CD4+ clones that contracted were mainly in CM and EM (CD8+ ones in EMRA). Researchers found some responding clones in pre-infection memory, a sign that cross-reactive memory joined.

Points on this clonotype: Its matching antigen is unknown.

The CDR3 has 14 amino acids. From germline, CDR1 is MNHEY and CDR2 SVGEGT. Trimming shortened V by 1 base and J by 5 bases, and 11 bases separated the two germline ends. Sequenced sample: PBMCs or a T cell subset sorted from them (not recorded which). The chain carries TRBV6-2 or TRBV6-3 and TRBJ2-5; D is undetermined. The clonotype comes from a man in his late teens or twenties who had mild COVID-19 (a few samples of this study predate the infection). Cell type and time point are not known. The CDR3 reads CASSYFGRRETQYF. CDR3 nucleotide sequence: TGTGCCAGCAGTTACTTTGGACGTCGGGAGACCCAGTACTTC.